This record covers a single TCR beta chain. The antigen remains undetermined. The data originate from a study of CD8+ T cells in alopecia areata. Regarding the study as a whole: Significant decreases in scalp clonality and expanded CD8+ clones followed tofacitinib treatment. Many expanded lesional clones stayed in scalp and blood while on tofacitinib.

The germline gives CDR1 SEHNR, CDR2 FQNEAQ (reference sequence). This CDR3 has 18 amino acids. Trimming cost V 5 bases and J 3 bases; bases outside gene matches: 16. RNA was extracted and reverse transcribed into cDNA as the sequencing template. TCRdb keeps only in-frame clones here, not all; method: immunoSEQ multiplex PCR. The repertoire holds 190,000 or so clones, with roughly 62% as singletons. Treatment denoted: oral pan-JAK inhibitor, 5-10 mg twice daily. Lesional scalp tissue (obtained by punch biopsy) and peripheral blood were collected from alopecia areata patients. The sequence came from a human donor with alopecia areata. This chain joins TRBV7-9 and TRBJ2-3; TRBD2 matches at 8 bases. The sample was CD8+ T cells sorted from blood, taken at week 24, from a patient treated with tofacitinib. The CDR3 bases are TGTGCCAGCAGCAAAAGACTACCTCGGGGGGGCGAAACAGATACGCAGTATTTT. Amino acid sequence: CASSKRLPRGGETDTQYF.